Below are 14 T cell receptor beta chains sequenced from a single sample in a study of beta chain features in type 1 diabetes (dated by TCRdb to the late 2010s). Paper-wide results and their limitations: A moderate but significant shortening of TCRB CDR3 length was observed in type 1 diabetes patients in all four CD4+ subsets.

Preparation of the library involved the immunoSEQ multiplex PCR assay. All of the isolated RNA was reverse transcribed with the High Capacity cDNA Reverse Transcription Kit, so expressed TCRB transcripts were sequenced. TCRdb mirrors the immuneACCESS table, restricted to in-frame sequences. Some clones are absent from its copies; in checked studies, under half trace to an unresolved V gene, and the reason for the others is unknown. The table for this sample lists approximately 150,000 clones; around 13% of them were counted only once. The ten largest make up 1% to 1.5% of the sample. These receptors lack a known antigen. Sequencing used central memory CD4+ T cells from blood. The receptors come from a man aged 18 to 29 with type 1 diabetes.

Notes on this clone: Other nucleotide sequences from this sample produce the same CDR3. The chain employs TRBV18 and TRBJ2-5; D possibly corresponds to TRBD2 (5 bases). V was cut by 3 bases and J by 5 bases, with 7 bases left in between. CDR1 is KGHSH and CDR2 is LQKENI in the germline V gene. The CDR3 sequence is 12 residues long. The CDR3 DNA is TGTGCCAGCTCACCGAGGGCGGAGACCCAGTACTTC. This encodes CASSPRAETQYF.

This clone has more than one count but fewer than ten. A much larger clone lies a single base off, so this may be a read error. The chain joins TRBV7-9 to TRBJ2-7; D perhaps matches TRBD1 (7 bases). Germline CDR1 and CDR2: SEHNR and FQNEAQ (reference sequence). This CDR3 comprises 15 residues. Trimming removed 3 bases from V and 2 bases from J, with 14 bases in between. CDR3 sequence (DNA): TGTGCCAGCAGCTTGAATCAGGGGGGCCCCTACGAGCAGTACTTC. Translating gives CASSLNQGGPYEQYF.

This clone was counted between two and nine times. This rearrangement joins TRBV5-6 to TRBJ2-2; no clear D gene. The germline gives CDR1 SGHDT, CDR2 YYEEEE. The CDR3 consists of 18 residues. Trimming took off 1 base at V and 0 bases at J, with 16 bases between the two ends. The DNA for the CDR3 is TGTGCCAGCAGCTTGTCCCTAAGGACGGCAGCGAACACCGGGGAGCTGTTTTTT. It codes for CASSLSLRTAANTGELFF.

This clone has a handful of counts. V gene TRBV15 combines with J gene TRBJ2-7, with a tentative D call TRBD2 (5 bases). Per the germline V gene, CDR1 is LNHNV and CDR2 is YYDKDF (reference sequence). The CDR3 is made up of 15 amino acids. Trimming shortened V by 1 base and J by 4 bases, and 14 bases separated the two germline ends. The CDR3 spells CATSRGTSAGYEQYF. The DNA of the CDR3 is TGTGCCACCAGCAGAGGTACTTCGGCGGGTTACGAGCAGTACTTC.

This clone was observed a handful of times. This sequence joins TRBV7-2 and TRBJ2-1, with TRBD2 matching over 11 bases. Germline loops: CDR1 SGHTA, CDR2 FQGNSA. The CDR3 runs 15 residues. Trimming removed 1 base from V and 8 bases from J; junction bases left unmatched: 4. CDR3: CASSLGTSGGDEQFF. The DNA of the CDR3 is TGTGCCAGCAGCTTAGGAACTAGCGGGGGCGATGAGCAGTTCTTC.

This clone was seen only a few times. The chain employs TRBV5-6 and TRBJ2-5; the match to TRBD1 covers 7 bases. In germline, CDR1 is SGHDT, CDR2 YYEEEE. V was pared by 1 base and J by 1 base, with 4 bases of the junction left unmatched. The CDR3 has 15 amino acids. The CDR3 region has the DNA TGTGCCAGCAGCTTGTTTGAGGGGGCCCAAGAGACCCAGTACTTC. Translating it yields CASSLFEGAQETQYF.

This clone has only a few counts. The J gene is TRBJ1-2, the V gene TRBV6-1, with 7 nucleotides matching TRBD1. CDR3 length equals 14 residues. Germline V CDR1 and CDR2: MNHNS, SASEGT. Trimming removed 4 bases from V and 5 bases from J; junction bases left unmatched: 7. The CDR3 nucleotides are TGTGCCAGCAGTGCTGGGGACAGTTATTATGGCTACACCTTC. Protein product: CASSAGDSYYGYTF.

The chain links TRBV4-1 to TRBJ1-1; D may be TRBD1 (6 bases). The V gene lost 5 bases and the J gene lost 5 bases, with 24 bases spanning the gap. The germline CDR1 and CDR2 sequences are MGHRA and YSYEKL. CDR3 length equals 17 residues. The CDR3 protein is CASSGLGVGTPETEAFF. In DNA form, the CDR3 reads TGCGCCAGCAGCGGGTTAGGGGTTGGGACACCCGAAACTGAAGCTTTCTTT.

This chain links TRBV7-2 with TRBJ1-5; D is ambiguous. Trimming left V 5 bases short and J 6 bases short, with 8 bases between. The CDR3 runs 12 residues. CDR1 is SGHTA and CDR2 is FQGNSA in the germline V gene. DNA of the CDR3: TGTGCCAGCAGCGTCTTGCGTCAGCCCCAGCATTTT. This codes for CASSVLRQPQHF.

In this sample, this clone turned up many times. V gene TRBV18 combines with J gene TRBJ2-7, with 9 bases that match TRBD1. CDR3 size: 15 residues. The germline V gene has CDR1 KGHSH and CDR2 LQKENI. Trimming removed 5 bases from V and 3 bases from J; junction bases left unmatched: 8. The CDR3 protein is CASSAGGTGNYEQYF. CDR3 sequence (DNA): TGTGCCAGCTCAGCCGGGGGGACAGGGAACTACGAGCAGTACTTC. Complete variable domain (other parts from reference TRBV18 and TRBJ2-7): NAGVMQNPRHLVRRRGQEARLRCSPMKGHSHVYWYRQLPEEGLKFMVYLQKENIIDESGMPKERFSAEFPKEGPSILRIQQVVRGDSAAYFCASSAGGTGNYEQYFGPGTRLTVT.

The CDR3 loop reads CAWSSGQGDVQPQHF. The CDR3 nucleotides read TGTGCCTGGAGTTCGGGACAGGGGGATGTTCAGCCCCAGCATTTT. The rearrangement uses TRBV30 and TRBJ1-5; 11 bases are a match to TRBD1. V shed 2 bases, J shed 6 bases, and the junction held 6 bases outside the gene matches. Germline CDR1 is GTSNPN and CDR2 is SVGIG (reference sequence). CDR3 length: 15 amino acids.

Only a few counts were recorded for this clone. The V and J genes are TRBV18 and TRBJ2-1, with TRBD1 matching 7 bases. From germline, CDR1 is KGHSH and CDR2 LQKENI. V shed 3 bases, J shed 6 bases, and the junction held 8 bases outside the gene matches. The CDR3 runs to 15 residues. The CDR3 loop is CASSPGTVGTNEQFF. The CDR3 DNA reads as TGTGCCAGCTCACCCGGGACAGTAGGTACCAATGAGCAGTTCTTC.

This chain uses TRBV30 with TRBJ2-2; D is undetermined. The CDR3 has 13 residues. Germline CDR1 and CDR2: GTSNPN and SVGIG (reference sequence). V gave up 2 bases and J gave up 7 bases, with 11 bases separating them. As DNA, the CDR3 is TGTGCCTGGAGTCGGGTCCCGAGCGGGGAGCTGTTTTTT. It translates to CAWSRVPSGELFF.

This clone was detected only a few times. The chain joins TRBV20-1 to TRBJ2-5; D gene unclear. Between the trimmed V and J ends, which lost 3 bases and 5 bases, there was a span of 4 bases. CDR1 and CDR2 (germline): DFQATT, SNEGSKA (reference sequence). CDR3 length: 10 amino acids. CDR3 nucleotides: TGCAGTGCTAGGACGGAGACCCAGTACTTC. Its translation: CSARTETQYF.